This entry lists 8 T cell receptor beta chains sequenced from one sample in a study of blood T cell repertoires in COVID-19. TCRdb keeps only in-frame clones here, not all; method: immunoSEQ multiplex PCR. The sample includes more than 200,000 clones, about nine tenths of them seen just once. Sequencing was performed on peripheral blood. All receptors come from a woman aged 60-70 years with acute or convalescent COVID-19.

This clone was detected once. V usage is TRBV19 and J usage is TRBJ2-6; tentative D call: TRBD1 (6 bases). This CDR3 region has 18 residues. Per the germline V gene, CDR1 is LNHDA and CDR2 is SQIVND (reference sequence). V lost 6 bases, J lost 0 bases, and 18 bases lay in between. For the CDR3, the DNA is TGTGCCAGTAGGGAGTTACGGGACAACCACTCTGGGGCCAACGTCCTGACTTTC. Translated, it gives CASRELRDNHSGANVLTF. Variable domain in full (rest from reference TRBV19 and TRBJ2-6): DGGITQSPKYLFRKEGQNVTLSCEQNLNHDAMYWYRQDPGQGLRLIYYSQIVNDFQKGDIAEGYSVSREKKESFPLTVTSAQKNPTAFYLCASRELRDNHSGANVLTFGAGSRLTVL.

V is TRBV3-1 (or the pseudogene TRBV3-2) and J is TRBJ2-2, with D possibly TRBD2 on 6 matching bases. The length of the CDR3 is 14 residues. Trimming stripped 1 base from V and 5 bases from J, with 8 bases between. Germline CDR1 LGHDT, CDR2 YNNKEL (reference sequence). The DNA of the CDR3 is TGTGCCAGCAGCCAAGTGGAGGGAACCGGGGAGCTGTTTTTT. Protein: CASSQVEGTGELFF.

The V and J genes are TRBV28 and TRBJ1-1; D not certain. Between the trimmed V and J ends, which lost 6 bases and 7 bases, there was a span of 18 bases. The CDR3 length is 14 residues. In germline, CDR1 is MDHEN, CDR2 SYDVKM. The CDR3 DNA is TGTGCCAGCAGAAAAAAAACATTGCAGATTGAAGCTTTCTTT. Amino acids: CASRKKTLQIEAFF.

CDR3 sequence (DNA): TGTGCCAGCAGGGCTAATAGGGGGACAGATACGCAGTATTTT. Translation gives CASRANRGTDTQYF. The chain couples TRBV2 to TRBJ2-3, with a weak D call TRBD1 (6 bases). The CDR3 length is 14 residues. From germline, CDR1 is SNHLY and CDR2 FYNNEI. Trimming pared 6 bases from V and 3 bases from J, leaving 13 bases between. The full variable domain, rest sourced from reference TRBV2 and TRBJ2-3, is EPEVTQTPSHQVTQMGQEVILRCVPISNHLYFYWYRQILGQKVEFLVSFYNNEISEKSEIFDDQFSVERPDGSNFTLKIRSTKLEDSAMYFCASRANRGTDTQYFGPGTRLTVL.

This sequence joins TRBV14 and TRBJ2-1; TRBD2 matches at 11 bases. V lost 5 bases, J lost 4 bases, and 4 bases stayed unmatched. CDR1 is SGHDN, CDR2 FVKESK, per germline. The CDR3 loop spans 15 amino acids. Here the CDR3 reads CASSYTSGGYNEQFF. DNA of the CDR3: TGTGCCAGCAGCTATACTAGCGGGGGATACAATGAGCAGTTCTTC.

The chain employs TRBV9 and TRBJ1-6, with 7 bases lining up with TRBD1. Unmatched junction bases numbered 10, after V lost 3 bases and J lost 7 bases. The CDR3 covers 16 residues. Per germline, CDR1 SGDLS and CDR2 YYNGEE. DNA of the CDR3: TGTGCCAGCAGCGCACCACAGGGGTTCGAGAATTCACCCCTCCACTTT. It translates to CASSAPQGFENSPLHF.

The gene calls are TRBV7-8 and TRBJ1-1; TRBD1 might be the D (6 bases). V was trimmed by 5 bases and J by 1 base, leaving 17 bases between them. The CDR3 spans 16 residues. Per germline, CDR1 SGHVS and CDR2 FQNEAQ. In DNA, the CDR3 is TGTGCCAGCAGCGTCAGGCGACAGGTGGCGAACACTGAAGCTTTCTTT. It yields the protein CASSVRRQVANTEAFF.

The gene calls are TRBV6-5 and TRBJ2-7; 7 bases are a match to TRBD1. The V and J ends lost 4 bases and 2 bases, in that order; junction bases with no gene match: 5. Germline lookup yields CDR1 MNHEY and CDR2 SVGAGI. The CDR3 is made up of 14 amino acids. The CDR3 loop is CASSWDRSTYEQYF. CDR3 in DNA: TGTGCCAGCAGTTGGGACAGAAGTACCTACGAGCAGTACTTC.